Included here is one T cell receptor (beta chain) sequence, with context. Its antigen is still unknown. V gave up 6 bases and J gave up 2 bases, with 13 bases separating them. The CDR3 is 15 amino acids. From germline, CDR1 is SEHNR and CDR2 FQNEAQ (reference sequence). This entry belongs to a study of shared clonotypes between healthy human individuals. On the study more broadly: Donors had three CD4 naive, three CD4 memory, two CD8 naive and one CD8 memory plate apiece.

In the sorted-subset replicate PCRs, 200 ng DNA, roughly 30,000 T cell genomes, was used. Assay: immunoSEQ multiplex PCR; the TCRdb copy retains only in-frame clones and omits some. The sample holds 2 million to 2.5 million clones, 90% to 95% seen once. Overall study results and limits: Sampling covered nothing but blood. Tissue TCR repertoires likely differ from those found in blood.

Sequenced sample: naive CD4+ T cells from PBMCs. Subset in this sample: CD45RA+ positively selected. The TCR originated in a man aged 18 to 30 in good health. Some clones in this sample may be carry-over from other donors' samples. The V call is TRBV7-9, the J call TRBJ2-2; a possible D gene is TRBD1 (5 bases). In DNA form, the CDR3 reads TGTGCCAGCAGGAGATTAGGGGAAAACACCGGGGAGCTGTTTTTT. The encoded protein is CASRRLGENTGELFF.